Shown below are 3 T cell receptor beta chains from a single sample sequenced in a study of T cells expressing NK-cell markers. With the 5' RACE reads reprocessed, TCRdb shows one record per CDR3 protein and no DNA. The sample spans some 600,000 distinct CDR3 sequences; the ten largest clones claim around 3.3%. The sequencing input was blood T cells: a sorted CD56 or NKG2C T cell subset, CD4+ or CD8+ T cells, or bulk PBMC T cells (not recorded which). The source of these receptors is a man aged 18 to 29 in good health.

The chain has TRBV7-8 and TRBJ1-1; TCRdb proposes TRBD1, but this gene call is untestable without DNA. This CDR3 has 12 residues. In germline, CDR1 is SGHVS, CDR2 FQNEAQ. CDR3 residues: CASSTRQGRAFF.

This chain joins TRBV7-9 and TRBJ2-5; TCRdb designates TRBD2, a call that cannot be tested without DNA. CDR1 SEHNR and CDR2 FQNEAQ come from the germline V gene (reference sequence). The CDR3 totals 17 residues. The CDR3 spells CASSFGGNHRGLETQYF.

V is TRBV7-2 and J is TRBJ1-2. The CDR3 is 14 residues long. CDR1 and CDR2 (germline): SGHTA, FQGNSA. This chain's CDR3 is CASSLAPENYGYTF. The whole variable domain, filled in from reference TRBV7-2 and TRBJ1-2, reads GAGVSQSPSNKVTEKGKDVELRCDPISGHTALYWYRQSLGQGLEFLIYFQGNSAPDKSGLPSDRFSAERTGGSVSTLTIQRTQQEDSAVYLCASSLAPENYGYTFGSGTRLTVV.